Following are 10 T cell receptor beta chains from one sample sequenced in a study of blood T cells in healthy people across ages. PCR was performed a second time for roughly 7 to 12 cycles using a sample-barcoded 5' primer and a J-beta primer mix. TCRdb itself ran the 5' RACE reads through MiXCR, one entry per CDR3 protein. The repertoire consists of 850,000 to 950,000 distinct CDR3 sequences, with more than 25% occurring once and the leading ten covering 17%. Sequencing was carried out using blood. All receptors come from a woman aged 80 or older in good health.

In regard to this clonotype: This clone may be a read error of a much larger clone one base away. The CDR3 here is CAGSLARTHNEQFF. In DNA form, the CDR3 reads TGTGCCGGCAGCTTAGCGCGAACCCACAATGAGCAGTTCTTC. The chain links TRBV7-9 to TRBJ2-1; D might be TRBD2 (5 bases). The CDR3 is 14 amino acids. The germline V gene encodes CDR1 SEHNR and CDR2 FQNEAQ (reference sequence).

Details on this clonotype: A much larger clone differs from this one at a single base, so this may be a read error. V is TRBV2 and J is TRBJ2-5; D gene uncertain. The DNA end is a closer match to TRBJ2-1, so the J assignment may be wrong. The CDR3 runs 13 residues. Germline loops: CDR1 SNHLY, CDR2 FYNNEI. The CDR3 sequence: CASSSTTRETQFF. The CDR3 nucleotides read TGTGCCAGCAGTTCTACGACTCGAGAGACCCAGTTCTTC.

This clonotype was picked up many times. This sequence joins TRBV6-6 and TRBJ2-5; the D gene is possibly TRBD2 (5 bases). The CDR3 loop spans 15 amino acids. Germline V gene sequence: CDR1 MNHNY, CDR2 SVGAGI (reference sequence). V was trimmed by 4 bases and J by 5 bases, leaving 17 bases between them. CDR3: CASSLGLPGSETQYF. CDR3 nucleotide sequence: TGTGCCAGCAGTTTAGGACTTCCCGGGTCGGAGACCCAGTACTTC.

The genes are TRBV12-3 or TRBV12-4 and TRBJ2-1, with TRBD2 matching over 12 bases. Trimming took 2 bases from V and 11 from J; bases not matched to a gene: 16. The CDR3 has 18 residues. CDR3 sequence reads: CASSLIFSASGGAGKQFF. CDR3 DNA sequence: TGTGCCAGCAGTTTAATTTTCTCGGCTAGCGGGGGGGCCGGAAAGCAGTTCTTC.

The rearrangement links TRBV4-2 to TRBJ2-2, with D unresolved. CDR1 is LGHNA, CDR2 YNFKEQ, per germline. This CDR3 region has 15 residues. The V and J ends lost 1 base and 5 bases respectively, with 11 bases between them. CDR3 residues: CASSQGAEPTGELFF. CDR3 bases: TGTGCCAGCAGCCAAGGGGCGGAACCAACCGGGGAGCTGTTTTTT.

This clonotype was observed a few times. A much larger clone differs by one base, so this may be a read error. V and J are TRBV7-9 and TRBJ2-7; D may be TRBD2 (5 bases). The germline CDR1 and CDR2 sequences are SEHNR and FQNEAQ (reference sequence). There are 13 residues in the CDR3. In DNA form, the CDR3 reads TGTGCCAGCAACTTAGACGGGACCTACGAGCAGTACTTC. It translates to CASNLDGTYEQYF.

This clonotype was observed at least ten times. The chain employs TRBV20-1 and TRBJ2-7; D not certain. This CDR3 spans 12 amino acids. The V end lost 6 bases, the J end lost 2 bases, and 11 bases lay between the germline ends. Germline V gene sequence: CDR1 DFQATT, CDR2 SNEGSKA (reference sequence). CDR3 residues: CSAPGRTYEQYF. Written as DNA, the CDR3 is TGCAGTGCCCCCGGTCGCACCTACGAGCAGTACTTC.

Worth noting for this clonotype: This sequence may be a read error, since a much larger clone differs from it by one base. The chain is built from TRBV7-9 and TRBJ2-5; 7 bases align to TRBD1. The DNA end is a closer match to TRBJ2-1, so the J assignment may be wrong. The CDR3 consists of 15 residues. Germline CDR1 reads SEHNR; CDR2 reads FQNEAQ (reference sequence). The CDR3 sequence: CASSPWDSFQETQFF. The DNA of the CDR3 is TGTGCCAGCAGCCCTTGGGACAGTTTCCAAGAGACCCAGTTCTTC.

This clonotype has more than one count but fewer than ten. The chain uses TRBV6-2 or TRBV6-3 and TRBJ2-2, with 9 positions matching TRBD1. This CDR3 spans 14 amino acids. Germline CDR1 reads MNHEY; CDR2 reads SVGEGT. The ends lost 5 bases at V and 4 bases at J; junction bases unmatched: 2. Here the CDR3 reads CASSRDRVTGELFF. The CDR3 DNA sequence: TGTGCCAGCAGTAGGGACAGGGTCACCGGGGAGCTGTTTTTT.

This clonotype has at least ten counts. The rearrangement links TRBV5-1 to TRBJ2-2; TRBD2 agrees at 7 bases. Germline assignment: CDR1 SGHRS and CDR2 YFSETQ. The V and J ends lost 1 base and 2 bases, in that order; junction bases with no gene match: 8. The CDR3 spans 17 residues. CDR3 sequence: CASSLWLAEINTGELFF. The CDR3 DNA reads as TGCGCCAGCAGCTTGTGGCTAGCGGAGATAAACACCGGGGAGCTGTTTTTT.